A selection of T cell receptor beta chains follows, all from one sample in a study of Graves' ophthalmopathy and Graves' hyperthyroidism. Via MiXCR, TCRdb re-called the multiplex PCR reads, giving one row per CDR3 protein. The sample has around 1.1 million distinct CDR3 sequences; about 36% are singletons. The specimen was peripheral blood or thyroid tissue (not recorded which). Receptor source: an adult man with Graves' hyperthyroidism. Both conserved end residues are part of each CDR3. A D gene is named only where the DNA matches it firmly. The size field is filled for only some rows; it gives once, few, many or a size class.

V	length	D	J	size	DNA	CDR3
TRBV7-4	16	TRBD1	TRBJ1-5	few	TGCGCCAGCAGCCAGATGGAGGGACAGGGCAATCAGCCCCAGCATTTT	CASSQMEGQGNQPQHF
TRBV7-2	18	NA	TRBJ2-5	NA	TGTGCCAGCAGTTCAATCCAGCTAACAGGTCCGATCCAAGAGACCCAGTACTTC	CASSSIQLTGPIQETQYF
TRBV7-9	13	TRBD2	TRBJ2-5	NA	TGTGCCAGCAGCCCCCAGGGAGGGCAGCCCCAGTACTTC	CASSPQGGQPQYF
TRBV5-1	17	NA	TRBJ1-3	NA	TGCGCCAGCAGCTTGGACGGGGCTTGGTTCTCTGGAAACACCATATATTTT	CASSLDGAWFSGNTIYF
TRBV19	17	NA	TRBJ1-2	NA	TGTGCCAGTAGTATACAGGACCCTGCTGAAGCACCCTATGGCTACACCTTC	CASSIQDPAEAPYGYTF
TRBV7-6	16	NA	TRBJ2-2	many	TGTGCCAGCAGCTTAGTTCAGGTCGGTCGGACCGGGGAGCTGTTTTTT	CASSLVQVGRTGELFF
TRBV7-9	16	NA	TRBJ2-3	few	TGTGCCAGCAGCTTAGAAGCGGGTAGTGTCGTAGATACGCAGTATTTT	CASSLEAGSVVDTQYF
TRBV11-2	16	TRBD1	TRBJ2-5	few	TGTGCCAGCAGCTTACAAACCGGGACAGGCGGCGTGACCCAGTACTTC	CASSLQTGTGGVTQYF
TRBV29-1	14	NA	TRBJ2-7	few	TGCAGCGTTACCCCAGCAGGGCGAGGCTACGAGCAGTACTTC	CSVTPAGRGYEQYF
TRBV7-9	14	NA	TRBJ2-5	many	TGTGCCAGCAGCTTAGCGAAGGGTGGGTCGACCCAGTACTTC	CASSLAKGGSTQYF
TRBV6-5	15	NA	TRBJ2-2	NA	TGTGCCAGCAGCAGCAGGGTTCCGAACACCGGGGAGCTGTTTTTT	CASSSRVPNTGELFF
TRBV9	15	TRBD1	TRBJ1-6	NA	TGTGCCAGCAGCACAGGGACAGGGTTCTATTCACCCCTCCACTTT	CASSTGTGFYSPLHF
TRBV4-2	16	NA	TRBJ1-2	many	TGTGCCAGCAGCCAAGATAAGCAGGACACTAACTATGGCTACACCTTC	CASSQDKQDTNYGYTF
TRBV25-1	18	NA	TRBJ1-2	NA	TGTGCCAGCAGTTTATCGGCGGGCTGGGTACAGGATAACTATGGCTACACCTTC	CASSLSAGWVQDNYGYTF
TRBV12-3/TRBV12-4	15	TRBD1	TRBJ1-5	many	TGTGCCAGCAGCTACCGGGACAGAAGCAATCAGCCCCAGCATTTT	CASSYRDRSNQPQHF
TRBV6-5	11	TRBD1	TRBJ2-1	once	TGTGCCAGCAGTTACCGAGGGACAGGAATCTTC	CASSYRGTGIF
TRBV9	14	NA	TRBJ1-2	NA	TGTGCCAGCTCACCCGATGTAGATAACTGTGGCTACACCTTC	CASSPDVDNCGYTF
TRBV14	12	NA	TRBJ1-5	many	TGTGCCAGCAGCCGAGGACGGTGGCCCCAGCATTTT	CASSRGRWPQHF
TRBV29-1	14	TRBD1	TRBJ2-3	NA	TGCAGCGTATCCGACAGGGGGTGGACAGATACGCAGTATTTT	CSVSDRGWTDTQYF
TRBV20-1	13	NA	TRBJ1-2	NA	TGCAGTGCTAGGACCTGGACTAGCGGAGAGGGCACCTTC	CSARTWTSGEGTF
TRBV11-2	14	NA	TRBJ1-1	many	TGTGCCAGCAGCTTAGGGCACGTGGAGACTGAAGCTTTCTTT	CASSLGHVETEAFF
TRBV7-2	16	NA	TRBJ1-3	NA	TGTGCCAGCAGCCCCCAGCGGGAAATCTCTGGAAACACCATATATTTT	CASSPQREISGNTIYF
TRBV7-9	13	NA	TRBJ2-7	many	TGTGCCAGCAGCGCCAGTAACTCCTACGAGCAGTACTTC	CASSASNSYEQYF
TRBV6-5	13	NA	TRBJ1-5	many	TGTGCCAGCAGCGGAGCCTACAATCAGCCCCAGCATTTT	CASSGAYNQPQHF
TRBV12-3/TRBV12-4	14	TRBD1	TRBJ2-5	NA	TGTGCCAGCGGTGATCAGGGGGCCCAAGAGACCCAGTACTTC	CASGDQGAQETQYF
TRBV7-9	13	NA	TRBJ2-7	few	TGTGCCACCAGGGGGACTACCAACTACGAGCAGTACTTC	CATRGTTNYEQYF
TRBV20-1	13	NA	TRBJ2-7	many	TGCAGTGTTTCCGACTCCGTATACTACGAGCAGTACTTC	CSVSDSVYYEQYF
TRBV12-3/TRBV12-4	17	TRBD1	TRBJ2-5	few	TGTGCCAGCAGTCGGACCGAGGGACAGGGGGTTGTGGAGACCCAGTACTTC	CASSRTEGQGVVETQYF
TRBV29-1	13	TRBD1	TRBJ1-2	many	TGCAGCGTTGTGGGACAGGGGAGCTATGGCTACACCTTC	CSVVGQGSYGYTF
TRBV6-6	18	NA	TRBJ1-5	NA	TGTGCCAGCAGTTACTCGAGTCTGGGGTCCCCCGGCAATCAGCCCCAGCATTTT	CASSYSSLGSPGNQPQHF
TRBV29-1	14	NA	TRBJ1-3	many	TGCAGCGCCAAGATGGGTAGTGGTGGAAACACCATATATTTT	CSAKMGSGGNTIYF
TRBV14	15	NA	TRBJ1-1	NA	TGTGCCAGCAGCCAAGATTTAAGGCCGAACACTGAAGCTTTCTTT	CASSQDLRPNTEAFF
TRBV10-3	14	NA	TRBJ1-5	NA	TGTGCCATCAGTCTCCGGGAGGGAAGTCAGCCCCAGCATTTT	CAISLREGSQPQHF
TRBV4-3	12	NA	TRBJ2-1	once	TGCGCCAGCAGCCGCTCTGGTGGGGAGCAGTTCTTC	CASSRSGGEQFF
TRBV20-1	14	TRBD1	TRBJ1-3	NA	TGCAGTGCTACGTATACGGGACAGGGAAACACCATATATTTT	CSATYTGQGNTIYF
TRBV5-1	12	NA	TRBJ2-7	many	TGCGCCAGCAGAGAAGGGGAACTCGAGCAGTACTTC	CASREGELEQYF
TRBV7-2	15	NA	TRBJ2-7	many	TGTGCCAGCAGCTTAAGGTCGGAGGTTTCCTACGAGCAGTACTTC	CASSLRSEVSYEQYF
TRBV12-3/TRBV12-4	15	TRBD2	TRBJ2-3	NA	TGTGCCAGCAGCCAGGGACTAGCGGGGTCCGATACGCAGTATTTT	CASSQGLAGSDTQYF
TRBV7-2	14	NA	TRBJ2-7	many	TGTGCCAGCAGCCCATCAATCGGGACCTACGAGCAGTACTTC	CASSPSIGTYEQYF
TRBV9	15	NA	TRBJ1-4	many	TGTGCCAGCAGCGTAGCTGATCAGATTAATGAAAAACTGTTTTTT	CASSVADQINEKLFF
TRBV11-2	15	NA	TRBJ1-2	many	TGTGCCAGCAGCCCGGGGTGGGGCCTGGGTTATGGCTACACCTTC	CASSPGWGLGYGYTF
TRBV7-2	14	NA	TRBJ1-1	many	TGTGCCAGCAGCCAGGCGGGCCTGAACACTGAAGCTTTCTTT	CASSQAGLNTEAFF
TRBV7-2	14	NA	TRBJ2-7	few	TGCGCCAGCAGCCAAGCGGTCCAGGGCTACGAGCAGTACTTC	CASSQAVQGYEQYF